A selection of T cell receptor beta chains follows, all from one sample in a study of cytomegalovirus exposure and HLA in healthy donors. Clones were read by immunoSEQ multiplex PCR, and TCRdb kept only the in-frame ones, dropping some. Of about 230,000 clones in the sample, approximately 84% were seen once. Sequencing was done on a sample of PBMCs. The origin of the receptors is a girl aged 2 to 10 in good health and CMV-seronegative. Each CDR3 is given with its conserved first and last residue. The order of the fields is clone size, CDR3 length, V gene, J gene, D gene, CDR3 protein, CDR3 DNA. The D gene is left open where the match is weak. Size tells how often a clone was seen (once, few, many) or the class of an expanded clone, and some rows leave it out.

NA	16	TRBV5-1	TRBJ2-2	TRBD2	CASSPGPLAITGELFF	TGCGCCAGCAGCCCAGGCCCACTAGCGATCACCGGGGAGCTGTTTTTT
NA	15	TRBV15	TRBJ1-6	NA	CATSYKQGANSPLHF	TGTGCCACCAGCTACAAGCAAGGGGCCAATTCACCCCTCCACTTT
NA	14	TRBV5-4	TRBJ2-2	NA	CASGWAGNTGELFF	TGTGCCAGCGGTTGGGCGGGGAACACCGGGGAGCTGTTTTTT
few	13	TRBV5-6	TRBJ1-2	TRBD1	CASRPGQIYGYTF	TGTGCCAGCAGGCCGGGACAGATCTATGGCTACACCTTC
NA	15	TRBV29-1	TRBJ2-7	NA	CSVEFGVGDTYEQYF	TGCAGCGTTGAATTCGGGGTTGGGGATACCTACGAGCAGTACTTC
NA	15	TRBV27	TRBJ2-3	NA	CASSLRLLSTDTQYF	TGTGCCAGCAGCCTGAGACTACTCAGCACAGATACGCAGTATTTT
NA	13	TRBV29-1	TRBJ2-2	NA	CSVGAGNTGELFF	TGCAGCGTGGGGGCGGGTAACACCGGGGAGCTGTTTTTT
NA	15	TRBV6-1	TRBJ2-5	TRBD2	CASSESGGAYETQYF	TGTGCCAGCAGTGAATCGGGGGGGGCTTACGAGACCCAGTACTTC
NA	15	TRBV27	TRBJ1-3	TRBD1	CASRITAGQQDTIYF	TGTGCCAGCAGGATCACCGCGGGACAGCAGGACACCATATATTTT
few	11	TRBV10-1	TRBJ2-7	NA	CASSGDIEQYF	TGCGCCAGCAGTGGGGACATCGAGCAGTACTTC